These 19 T cell receptor beta chains were all obtained from the same sample, sequenced in a study of blood T cell repertoires in COVID-19. Data came from immunoSEQ multiplex PCR; TCRdb stores just in-frame clones and leaves some out. The table has about 320,000 clones, around 92% seen once. The specimen was peripheral blood. Receptors originate from a woman under 40 with COVID-19, enrolled during active disease.

The V and J genes are TRBV19 and TRBJ2-1; 9 positions agree with TRBD2. V trimming: 4 bases; J trimming: 0 bases; junction bases outside the gene matches: 7. The CDR3 length is 17 residues. CDR1 and CDR2 from the germline V gene are LNHDA and SQIVND (reference sequence). The CDR3 region has the DNA TGTGCCAGTAGTACACTTCTAGCGGGGAGCTCCTACAATGAGCAGTTCTTC. This codes for CASSTLLAGSSYNEQFF.

V usage is TRBV20-1 and J usage is TRBJ1-1; 8 positions agree with TRBD1. The germline CDR1 and CDR2 sequences are DFQATT and SNEGSKA (reference sequence). This CDR3 spans 11 amino acids. J lost 11 bases, V lost 5 bases, and 7 bases had no gene match. As DNA, the CDR3 is TGCAGTGCTCATCTGGACAGGGTCGCTTTCTTT. This sequence encodes CSAHLDRVAFF.

The V and J genes are TRBV5-1 and TRBJ2-7; perhaps TRBD1 as D (6 bases). This CDR3 has 14 amino acids. V lost 4 bases, J lost 3 bases, and 14 bases lay in between. Germline loops: CDR1 SGHRS, CDR2 YFSETQ. The CDR3 protein is CASSKSGTHYEQYF. The CDR3 DNA reads TGCGCCAGCAGCAAATCCGGGACACACTACGAGCAGTACTTC.

Here the CDR3 reads CASSILNTGELFF. CDR3 DNA: TGTGCCAGCAGTATACTTAACACCGGGGAGCTGTTTTTT. This chain uses TRBV28 with TRBJ2-2; D is undetermined. Germline-derived CDR1 and CDR2 are MDHEN and SYDVKM. The V end lost 5 bases, the J end lost 2 bases, and 6 bases lay between the germline ends. The CDR3 totals 13 residues.

This chain joins TRBV27 and TRBJ1-2; TRBD1 aligns across 8 bases. The CDR3 is made up of 12 amino acids. The J segment lost 7 bases and the V segment lost 7 bases, leaving 5 bases of the junction unmatched. CDR1 is MNHEY and CDR2 is SMNVEV in the germline V gene (reference sequence). The CDR3 nucleotides read TGTGCCAGCAAGGACAGGGTAGGTGGCTACACCTTC. Its translation is CASKDRVGGYTF.

The chain couples TRBV6-5 to TRBJ1-2; 9 bases are shared with TRBD1. Per the germline V gene, CDR1 is MNHEY and CDR2 is SVGAGI. There are 15 residues in the CDR3. V shed 6 bases and J 5 bases; nucleotides not matched to a gene: 10. The CDR3 loop is CASSLVGGTGYGYTF. Written as DNA, the CDR3 is TGTGCCAGCAGCCTCGTGGGAGGGACAGGGTATGGCTACACCTTC.

This clone was counted once. The chain carries TRBV9 and TRBJ1-4, with TRBD1 matching 9 bases. Per the germline V gene, CDR1 is SGDLS and CDR2 is YYNGEE. This CDR3 is built from 16 residues. Trimming took 4 bases from V and 7 from J; bases not matched to a gene: 11. The CDR3, as DNA: TGTGCCAGCAGCTTCCCGGGACAGGGCAAAGGTGAAAAACTGTTTTTT. This translates into CASSFPGQGKGEKLFF.

This sequence joins TRBV7-8 and TRBJ2-5; 8 bases align to TRBD2. V was pared by 1 base and J by 2 bases, with 6 bases of the junction left unmatched. The CDR3 sequence is 16 residues long. Germline V gene sequence: CDR1 SGHVS, CDR2 FQNEAQ. In DNA, the CDR3 is TGTGCCAGCAGCTTAGTAGGCGGGGGGCCTCAAGAGACCCAGTACTTC. Protein product: CASSLVGGGPQETQYF.

The chain carries TRBV6-5 and TRBJ2-1, with TRBD1 matching over 7 bases. After removal of 8 bases from V and 7 bases from J, the junction contained 14 bases not matched to a gene. Germline CDR1 reads MNHEY; CDR2 reads SVGAGI. There are 15 residues in the CDR3. CDR3 sequence: CASGGFEGALNEQFF. The DNA of the CDR3 is TGTGCCAGCGGCGGGTTTGAGGGGGCGCTGAATGAGCAGTTCTTC.

The chain is built from TRBV7-9 and TRBJ1-3; no reliable D call. CDR3 size: 17 residues. CDR1 SEHNR and CDR2 FQNEAQ come from the germline V gene (reference sequence). The V end was cut by 1 base, the J end by 3 bases, with 16 bases between. The DNA for the CDR3 is TGTGCCAGCAGCTTAGTCGTTTCTACAGTTCTTGGAAACACCATATATTTT. The encoded protein is CASSLVVSTVLGNTIYF.

This chain joins TRBV7-2 and TRBJ1-2, with 9 bases aligning to TRBD1. Germline V gene data show CDR1 as SGHTA and CDR2 as FQGNSA. V lost 5 bases, J lost 9 bases, and 7 bases stayed unmatched. The CDR3 covers 13 residues. DNA for the CDR3: TGTGCCAGCAGCCAGGTGGGACAGGGACGCTACACCTTC. This translates into CASSQVGQGRYTF.

The V call is TRBV13, the J call TRBJ2-7; perhaps TRBD1 as D (5 bases). The CDR3 totals 13 residues. The V end lost 2 bases, the J end lost 6 bases, and 11 bases lay between the germline ends. Germline V gives CDR1 PRHDT, CDR2 FYEKMQ (reference sequence). The CDR3 region is CASSLSRVSEQYF. In DNA form, the CDR3 reads TGTGCCAGCAGCTTAAGCAGGGTGAGCGAGCAGTACTTC.

The gene calls are TRBV6-4 and TRBJ2-2, with 7 nucleotides matching TRBD2. The CDR3 runs 16 residues. The germline V gene encodes CDR1 MRHNA and CDR2 SNTAGT. J gave up 0 bases and V 1 base, and 2 bases lay outside the gene matches. CDR3 nucleotides: TGTGCCAGCAGTGACTGGGCGGGGGCGAACACCGGGGAGCTGTTTTTT. As protein: CASSDWAGANTGELFF.

The CDR3 here is CASSETGVPYEQYF. As DNA, the CDR3 is TGCGCCAGCAGTGAGACAGGGGTTCCCTACGAGCAGTACTTC. The genes are TRBV10-2 and TRBJ2-7, with TRBD1 matching over 7 bases. The CDR3 sequence is 14 residues long. V dropped 2 bases and J dropped 2; count of bases not matched to a gene: 3. Per the germline V gene, CDR1 is WSHSY and CDR2 is SAAADI.

This clone has just a few counts. The chain links TRBV11-2 to TRBJ1-2, with 7 bases that match TRBD1. CDR1 SGHAT and CDR2 FQNNGV come from the germline V gene. The CDR3 is 14 residues long. With 5 bases clipped from V and 1 base from J, the junction kept 4 bases outside the gene matches. The CDR3 region has the DNA TGTGCCAGCAGCCCAGGGGGGCTTAACTATGGCTACACCTTC. Protein sequence: CASSPGGLNYGYTF.

The chain carries TRBV11-3 and TRBJ2-1; no reliable D call. V lost 5 bases, J lost 6 bases, and 11 bases lay in between. Germline assignment: CDR1 SGHNT and CDR2 YENEEA. This CDR3 is built from 13 residues. DNA of the CDR3: TGTGCCAGCAGCCTCTACTCCCTCAATGAGCAGTTCTTC. Amino acids: CASSLYSLNEQFF.

The chain carries TRBV9 and TRBJ2-7; a weak D match, TRBD1 (6 bases). Deletions cut 3 bases from V and 4 bases from J, with 17 bases between. The CDR3 consists of 15 residues. Germline V gene data show CDR1 as SGDLS and CDR2 as YYNGEE. CDR3 DNA sequence: TGTGCCAGCAGCGCCTATCAGGGGACCCTGTACGAGCAGTACTTC. Translated: CASSAYQGTLYEQYF.

V is TRBV5-8 and J is TRBJ2-6; D might be TRBD1 (6 bases). Germline CDR1 and CDR2: SGHTS and YDEGEE. The V gene lost 0 bases and the J gene lost 0 bases, with 10 bases spanning the gap. The CDR3 is 17 residues long. The CDR3 DNA reads as TGTGCCAGCAGCTTGGAAACAGGGAACTCTGGGGCCAACGTCCTGACTTTC. As protein: CASSLETGNSGANVLTF.

A remark on this clone: Compared with germline, one end of the junction differs, possibly owing to a read error. Additional DNA sequences in this sample encode the identical CDR3. The V gene is TRBV10-3, the J gene TRBJ2-7; 9 positions agree with TRBD1. The germline V gene has CDR1 ENHRY and CDR2 SYGVKD. This CDR3 spans 13 amino acids. CDR3 nucleotides: TGTGCCATTAGTGGACAGGGGTCCTACGAGCAGTACTTC. It is translated as CAISGQGSYEQYF.